This T cell receptor (beta chain) was found in a study of tumor-infiltrating lymphocytes in primary liver carcinoma (dated 2017 in TCRdb). Turning to the overall study: Five patients with histopathologically diagnosed primary liver carcinoma underwent surgical resection in China between 2015 and March 2016. The five patients, three men and two women aged 30 to 69 years, had hepatocellular carcinoma (four) or combined HCC and intrahepatic cholangiocarcinoma (one). The five patients had tumors staged T1-T3 N0M0, with maximum diameters ranging from about 4.2 to 11 cm. Roughly 3.5 to 7.5 million productive TCRbeta reads were obtained per sample, and no significant difference in read depth was found between tissue types. TCRbeta repertoire sequencing, expression microarrays and whole-exome sequencing were combined in the study across five regions of each liver tumor, with adjacent normal tissue and blood also included. A total of 35 or so specimens from 5 patients went through TCRbeta repertoire sequencing, namely 25 tumor regions, 5 adjacent noncancerous liver tissues and 5 peripheral blood samples. Technical replicate repertoires showed high reproducibility, with mean shared-clone rates around 0.9 and correlation coefficients above 0.98. The study at large found these results: The top 250 clones made up a significantly larger repertoire fraction in tumors than in blood (p = 0.039). Pairs of tumor regions showed greater repertoire overlap (mean about 36%) than tumor-adjacent pairs (approximately 17%) or tumor-blood pairs (approximately 15%), which is consistent with antigen-driven expansion. The study included only four to six patients, and the authors note findings should be validated in a larger study. Because only the TCR beta chain was sequenced and unpaired alpha chains were not captured, true repertoire diversity is likely underestimated. Since the samples were bulk and unsorted, there was no way to compare CD4+ and CD8+ T cell repertoires.

As regards this clonotype: The antigen it recognizes is unknown. No clone much larger than this one lies a single base away; base qualities are absent.

RNA from unsorted whole blood was extracted with TRIzol reagent, and germline DNA was obtained with the DNeasy Blood & Tissue kit. Patients had chronic HBV infection and were treatment-naive at sampling. Around 4 milliliters of peripheral blood were collected into K2EDTA tubes before surgery. V is cut by 5 bases and J by 4 bases, and the space between the germline ends is 14 bases. From its cysteine to its phenylalanine, the CDR3 spans 14 amino acids. CDR3 DNA only is kept here, 42 bases in frame from base 1. Starting from roughly 500 ng total RNA, TCRbeta-specific cDNA was produced by reverse transcription with a constant-region primer and ProtoScript II reverse transcriptase. TCRbeta libraries were built with three nested multiplex PCR rounds, a slightly modified ARM-PCR procedure. Multiplex TRBV1-TRBV30 forward primers and a Cbeta reverse primer were used in the first two PCR rounds, each of which was run for around 10 cycles. Sample barcodes and Illumina adapters were added in a final 25-cycle PCR using Deep VentR polymerase. Amplicons of 200-500 bp were gel-purified with a QIAquick gel extraction kit before sequencing. TCRbeta amplicons were sequenced on an Illumina HiSeq 2500 with 250-bp paired-end reads. The study's processing was this. Reads were quality-trimmed with Trimmomatic v0.33, and paired reads were merged with FLASH v1.2.11 to recover full CDR3 sequences. MiGEC v1.2.1b assigned V, D and J germline segments to the rearranged TCRbeta sequences. VDJtools v1.0.0 computed clonotype statistics and Shannon-Wiener diversity indices. To reduce sampling bias, subsequent analyses other than the diversity analysis used only the 250 most abundant clonotypes in each sample. TCRdb handled the public reads itself, with Q25 trimming in fastp and clone calling in MiXCR, and kept productive beta chains. Rows with a matching CDR3 protein are joined into one entry that keeps the most common DNA and genes. TCRdb, rather than the study authors, made the V and J calls. The sample table records about 310,000 distinct CDR3 sequences; more than 55% of these occur just once. The top ten clones comprise 15% to 20% of the sample.

Recombination linked TRBV12-3 or TRBV12-4 to TRBJ1-1; TRBD1 is perhaps the D gene, given 6 matching bases. Sequencing was carried out using peripheral blood. This clonotype was sampled from a woman younger than 45 with primary liver carcinoma and hepatitis B virus infection. The CDR3 sequence is CASSTGSGGTEAFF. The DNA sequence is given as TGTGCCAGCAGTACAGGGAGCGGTGGCACTGAAGCTTTCTTT.